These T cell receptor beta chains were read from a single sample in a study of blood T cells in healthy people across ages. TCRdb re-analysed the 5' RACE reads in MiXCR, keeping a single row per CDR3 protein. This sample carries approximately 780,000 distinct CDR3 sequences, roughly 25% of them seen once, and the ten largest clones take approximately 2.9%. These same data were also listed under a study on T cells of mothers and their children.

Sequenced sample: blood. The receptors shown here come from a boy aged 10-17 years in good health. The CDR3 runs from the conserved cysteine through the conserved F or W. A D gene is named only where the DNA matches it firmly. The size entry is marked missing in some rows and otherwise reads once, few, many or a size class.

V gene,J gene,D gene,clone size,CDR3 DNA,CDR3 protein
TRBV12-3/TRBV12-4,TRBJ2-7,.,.,TGTGCCAGCAGTTTTTACTACAGGGAGGACAGGAGCTACGAGCAGTACTTC,CASSFYYREDRSYEQYF
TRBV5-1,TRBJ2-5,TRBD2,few,TGCGCCAGCAGCCAGTTGACTAGCGGGGCACAAGAGACCCAGTACTTC,CASSQLTSGAQETQYF
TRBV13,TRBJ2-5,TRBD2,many,TGTGCCAGCAGCAAAAGAGCGGGGGGACAAGAGACCCAGTACTTC,CASSKRAGGQETQYF
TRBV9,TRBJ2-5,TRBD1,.,TGTGCCAGCAGCGAAAGGGACAGGGGGTACCAAGAGACCCAGTACTTC,CASSERDRGYQETQYF
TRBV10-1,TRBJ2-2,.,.,TGCGCCAGCAGTGCGGGGGAAACCGGGGAGCTGTTTTTT,CASSAGETGELFF
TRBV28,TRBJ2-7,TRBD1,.,TGTGCCAGCTTTCGAGCCGCCGGGACAGGACCCTCCAAGCAGTACTTC,CASFRAAGTGPSKQYF
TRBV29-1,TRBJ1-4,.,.,TGCAGCGTTGCTGGAGGAGGGAATGAAAAACTGTTTTTT,CSVAGGGNEKLFF
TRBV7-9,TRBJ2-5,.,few,TGTGCCAGCAGCCCGGGGCAGAGCCTACAAGAGACCCAGTACTTC,CASSPGQSLQETQYF
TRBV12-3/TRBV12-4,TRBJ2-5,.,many,TGTGCCAGCACCCTAGGGGGGACTACCAAAGAGACCCAGTACTTC,CASTLGGTTKETQYF
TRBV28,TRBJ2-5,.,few,TGTGCCAGCAGTTCCTACCCCACCTACCAAGAGACCCAGTACTTC,CASSSYPTYQETQYF
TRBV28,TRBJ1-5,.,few,TGTGCCTGCGAATGGGGGAGGAATCAGCCCCAGCATTTT,CACEWGRNQPQHF
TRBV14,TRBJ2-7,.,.,TGTGCCAGCAGCTGGCGAACGTCGGGCGAGCAGTACTTC,CASSWRTSGEQYF
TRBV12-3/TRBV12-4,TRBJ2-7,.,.,TGTGCCAGCAGTTTCTACTTCGGCGGGGAGAGCTCCTACGAGCAGTACTTC,CASSFYFGGESSYEQYF
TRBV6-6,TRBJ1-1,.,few,TGTGCCAGCAGTAAAGGAGTTAACACTGAAGCTTTCTTT,CASSKGVNTEAFF
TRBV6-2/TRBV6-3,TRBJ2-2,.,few,TGTGCCAGTAAGAGGGGGTTGGACACCGGGGAGCTGTTTTTT,CASKRGLDTGELFF